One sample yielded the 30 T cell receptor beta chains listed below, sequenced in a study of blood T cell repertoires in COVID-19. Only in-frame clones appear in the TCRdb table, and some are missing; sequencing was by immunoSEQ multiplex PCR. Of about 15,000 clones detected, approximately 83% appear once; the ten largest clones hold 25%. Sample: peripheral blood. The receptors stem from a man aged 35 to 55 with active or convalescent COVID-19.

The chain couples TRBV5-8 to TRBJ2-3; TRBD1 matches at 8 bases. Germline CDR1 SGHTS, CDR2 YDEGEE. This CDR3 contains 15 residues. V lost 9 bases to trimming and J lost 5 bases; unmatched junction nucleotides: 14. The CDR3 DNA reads TGTGCCAACCCCTCGGCCAGGGGGCGAGGAGATACGCAGTATTTT. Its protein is CANPSARGRGDTQYF.

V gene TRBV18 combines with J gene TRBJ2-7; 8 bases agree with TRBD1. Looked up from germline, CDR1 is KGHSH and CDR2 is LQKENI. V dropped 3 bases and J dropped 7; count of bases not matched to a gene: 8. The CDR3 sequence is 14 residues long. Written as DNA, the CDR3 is TGTGCCAGCTCACCGGGACAGGTCCCAGGGGAGCAGTACTTC. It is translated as CASSPGQVPGEQYF.

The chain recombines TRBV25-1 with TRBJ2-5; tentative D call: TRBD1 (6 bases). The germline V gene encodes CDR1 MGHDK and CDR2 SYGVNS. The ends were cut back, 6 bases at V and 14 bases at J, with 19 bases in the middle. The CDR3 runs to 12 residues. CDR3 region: CASRFGQRPIYF. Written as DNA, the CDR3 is TGTGCCAGCAGGTTCGGACAGCGACCAATCTACTTC.

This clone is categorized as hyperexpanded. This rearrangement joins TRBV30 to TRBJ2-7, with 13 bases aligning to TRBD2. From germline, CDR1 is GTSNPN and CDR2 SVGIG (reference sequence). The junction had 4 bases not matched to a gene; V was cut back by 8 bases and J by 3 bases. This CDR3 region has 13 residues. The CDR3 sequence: CAGGTSGDYEQYF. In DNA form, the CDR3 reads TGTGCCGGAGGGACTAGCGGGGACTACGAGCAGTACTTC.

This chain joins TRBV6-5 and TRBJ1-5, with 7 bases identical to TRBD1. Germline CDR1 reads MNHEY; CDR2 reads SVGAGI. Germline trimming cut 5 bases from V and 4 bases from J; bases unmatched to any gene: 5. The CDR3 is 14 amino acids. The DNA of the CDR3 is TGTGCCAGCAGTAAGGACAGGCAGAATCAGCCCCAGCATTTT. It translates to CASSKDRQNQPQHF.

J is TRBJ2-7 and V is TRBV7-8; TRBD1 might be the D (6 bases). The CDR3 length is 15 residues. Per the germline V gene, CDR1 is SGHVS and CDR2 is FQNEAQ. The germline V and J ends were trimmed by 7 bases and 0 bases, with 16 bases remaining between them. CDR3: CASTQRQGISYEQYF. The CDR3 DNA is TGTGCCAGCACCCAGAGGCAGGGGATCTCCTACGAGCAGTACTTC.

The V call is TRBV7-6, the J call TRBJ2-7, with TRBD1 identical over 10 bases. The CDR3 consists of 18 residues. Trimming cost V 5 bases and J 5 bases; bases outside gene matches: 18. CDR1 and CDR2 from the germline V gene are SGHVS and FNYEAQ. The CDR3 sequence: CASSRFPPGDRGVHEQYF. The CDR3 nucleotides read TGTGCCAGCAGCCGATTTCCCCCGGGGGACAGGGGAGTCCACGAGCAGTACTTC.

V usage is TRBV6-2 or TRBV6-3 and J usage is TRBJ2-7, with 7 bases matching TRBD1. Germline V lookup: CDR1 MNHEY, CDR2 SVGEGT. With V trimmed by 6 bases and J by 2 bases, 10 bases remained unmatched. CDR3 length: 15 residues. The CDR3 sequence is CASSHYRDSTYEQYF. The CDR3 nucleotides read TGTGCCAGCAGCCACTACCGGGACAGTACCTACGAGCAGTACTTC.

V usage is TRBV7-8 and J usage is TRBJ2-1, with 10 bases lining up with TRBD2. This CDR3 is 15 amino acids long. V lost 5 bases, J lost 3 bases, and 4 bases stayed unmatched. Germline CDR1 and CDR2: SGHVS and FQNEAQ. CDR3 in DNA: TGTGCCAGCAGCCGAGCGGGAGGGGACTACAATGAGCAGTTCTTC. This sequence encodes CASSRAGGDYNEQFF.

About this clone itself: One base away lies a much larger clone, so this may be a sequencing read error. CDR3 bases: TGTGCCAGCAATACGGGACAGGTCTCTGGAAACACCATATATTTT. Its protein is CASNTGQVSGNTIYF. The V call is TRBV2, the J call TRBJ1-3; TRBD1 matches at 8 bases. The CDR3 contains 15 residues. Germline V gene sequence: CDR1 SNHLY, CDR2 FYNNEI. The ends lost 7 bases at V and 0 bases at J; junction bases unmatched: 5.

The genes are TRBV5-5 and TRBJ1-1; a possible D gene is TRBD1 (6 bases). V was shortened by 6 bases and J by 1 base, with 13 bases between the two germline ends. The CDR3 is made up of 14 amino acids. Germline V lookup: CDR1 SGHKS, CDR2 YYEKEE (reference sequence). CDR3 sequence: CASTLGQSNTEAFF. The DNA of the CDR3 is TGTGCCAGCACCCTAGGACAGTCGAACACTGAAGCTTTCTTT.

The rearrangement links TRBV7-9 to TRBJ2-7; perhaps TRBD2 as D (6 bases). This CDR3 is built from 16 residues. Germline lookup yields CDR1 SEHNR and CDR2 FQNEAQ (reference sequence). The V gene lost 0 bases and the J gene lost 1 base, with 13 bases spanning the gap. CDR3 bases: TGTGCCAGCAGCTTAGCGCTGGGGGGTACATCCTACGAGCAGTACTTC. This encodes CASSLALGGTSYEQYF.

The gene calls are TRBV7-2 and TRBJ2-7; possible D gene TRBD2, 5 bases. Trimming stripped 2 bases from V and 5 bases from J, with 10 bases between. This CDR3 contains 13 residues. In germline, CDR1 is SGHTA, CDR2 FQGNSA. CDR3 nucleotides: TGTGCCAGCAGCTTAAGGAGCGGAGACGAGCAGTACTTC. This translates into CASSLRSGDEQYF.

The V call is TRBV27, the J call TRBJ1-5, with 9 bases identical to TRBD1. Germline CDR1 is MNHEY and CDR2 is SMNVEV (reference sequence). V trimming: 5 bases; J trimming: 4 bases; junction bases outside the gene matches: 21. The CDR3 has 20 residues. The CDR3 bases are TGTGCCAGCAGTCCTACGCCGGGACAGGGTGCCGGGAGAGAGAATCAGCCCCAGCATTTT. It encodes CASSPTPGQGAGRENQPQHF.

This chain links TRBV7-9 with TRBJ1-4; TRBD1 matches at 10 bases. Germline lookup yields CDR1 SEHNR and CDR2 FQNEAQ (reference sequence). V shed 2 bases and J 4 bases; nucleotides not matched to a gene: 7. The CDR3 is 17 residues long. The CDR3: CASSLYQGQGINEKLFF. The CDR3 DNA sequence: TGTGCCAGCAGCTTATATCAGGGACAGGGGATTAATGAAAAACTGTTTTTT.

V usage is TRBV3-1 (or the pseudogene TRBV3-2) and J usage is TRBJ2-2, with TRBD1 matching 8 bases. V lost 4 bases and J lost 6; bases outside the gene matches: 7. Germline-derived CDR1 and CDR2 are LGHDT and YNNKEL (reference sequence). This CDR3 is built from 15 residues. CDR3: CASSLKQGGPGELFF. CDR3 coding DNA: TGTGCCAGCAGCCTTAAACAGGGGGGTCCCGGGGAGCTGTTTTTT.

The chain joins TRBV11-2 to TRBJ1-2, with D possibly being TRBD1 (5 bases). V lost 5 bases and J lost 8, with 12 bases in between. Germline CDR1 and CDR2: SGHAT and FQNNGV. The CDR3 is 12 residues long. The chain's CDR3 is CASSPSGDGYTF. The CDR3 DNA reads TGTGCCAGCAGCCCGAGCGGGGACGGCTACACCTTC. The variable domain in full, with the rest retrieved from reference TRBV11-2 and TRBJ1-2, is EAGVAQSPRYKIIEKRQSVAFWCNPISGHATLYWYQQILGQGPKLLIQFQNNGVVDDSQLPKDRFSAERLKGVDSTLKIQPAKLEDSAVYLCASSPSGDGYTFGSGTRLTVV.

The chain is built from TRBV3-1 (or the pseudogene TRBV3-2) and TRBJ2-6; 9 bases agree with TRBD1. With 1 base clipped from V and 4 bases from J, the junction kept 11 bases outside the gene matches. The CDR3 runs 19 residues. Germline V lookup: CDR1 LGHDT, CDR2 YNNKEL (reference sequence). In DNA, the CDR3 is TGTGCCAGCAGCCAAGTGACAGGGGGTATCTTGGTGGGGGCCAACGTCCTGACTTTC. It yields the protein CASSQVTGGILVGANVLTF.

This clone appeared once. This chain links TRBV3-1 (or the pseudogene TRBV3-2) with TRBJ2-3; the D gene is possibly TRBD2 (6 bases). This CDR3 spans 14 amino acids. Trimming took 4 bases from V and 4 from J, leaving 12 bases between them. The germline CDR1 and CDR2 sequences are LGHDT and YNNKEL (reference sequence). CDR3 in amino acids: CASSPSGSADTQYF. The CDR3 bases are TGTGCCAGCAGCCCTTCCGGGAGCGCAGATACGCAGTATTTT.

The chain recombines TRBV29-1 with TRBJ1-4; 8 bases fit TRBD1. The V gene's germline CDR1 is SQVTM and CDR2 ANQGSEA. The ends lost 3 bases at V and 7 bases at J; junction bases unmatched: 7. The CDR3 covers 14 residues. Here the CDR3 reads CSVDLTGAGEKLFF. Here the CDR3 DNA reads TGCAGCGTTGACCTGACAGGGGCGGGTGAAAAACTGTTTTTT.

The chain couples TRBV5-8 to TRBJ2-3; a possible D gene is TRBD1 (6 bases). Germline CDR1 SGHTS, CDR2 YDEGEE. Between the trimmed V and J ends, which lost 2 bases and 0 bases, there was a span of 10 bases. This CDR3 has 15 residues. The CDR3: CASSLQGSSTDTQYF. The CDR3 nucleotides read TGTGCCAGCAGCTTACAGGGATCTAGCACAGATACGCAGTATTTT.

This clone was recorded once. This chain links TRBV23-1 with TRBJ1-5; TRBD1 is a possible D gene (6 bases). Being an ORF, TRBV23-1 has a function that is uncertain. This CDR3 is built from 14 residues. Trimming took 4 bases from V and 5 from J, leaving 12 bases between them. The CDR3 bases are TGCGCCAGCAGTCGCCTGGGGGCCCATCAGCCCCAGCATTTT. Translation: CASSRLGAHQPQHF.

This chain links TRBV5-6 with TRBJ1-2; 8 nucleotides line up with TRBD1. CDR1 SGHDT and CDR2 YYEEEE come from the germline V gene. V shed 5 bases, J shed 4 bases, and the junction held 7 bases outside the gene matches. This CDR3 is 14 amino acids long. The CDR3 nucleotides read TGTGCCAGCAGTAGGGACGACAGGGGCTATGGCTACACCTTC. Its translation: CASSRDDRGYGYTF.

The CDR3 region is CASSLAPGGVQPQHF. CDR3 nucleotide sequence: TGTGCCAGCAGCTTAGCGCCGGGAGGGGTTCAGCCCCAGCATTTT. The chain combines TRBV7-9 with TRBJ1-5, with D perhaps TRBD1 (5 bases). CDR1 is SEHNR and CDR2 is FQNEAQ in the germline V gene (reference sequence). The CDR3 covers 15 residues. V gave up 0 bases and J gave up 6 bases, with 12 bases separating them.

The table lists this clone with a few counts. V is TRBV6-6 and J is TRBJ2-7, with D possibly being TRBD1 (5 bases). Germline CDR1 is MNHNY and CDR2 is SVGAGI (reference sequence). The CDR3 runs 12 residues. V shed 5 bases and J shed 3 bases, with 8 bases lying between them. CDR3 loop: CASSRQIYEQYF. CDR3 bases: TGTGCCAGCAGTCGACAGATCTACGAGCAGTACTTC.

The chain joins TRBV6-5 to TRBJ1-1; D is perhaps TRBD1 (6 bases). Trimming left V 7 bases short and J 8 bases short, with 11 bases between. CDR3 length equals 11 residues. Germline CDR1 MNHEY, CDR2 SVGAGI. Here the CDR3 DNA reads TGTGCCAGCACCTCGAGGGGGGAAGCTTTCTTT. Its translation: CASTSRGEAFF.

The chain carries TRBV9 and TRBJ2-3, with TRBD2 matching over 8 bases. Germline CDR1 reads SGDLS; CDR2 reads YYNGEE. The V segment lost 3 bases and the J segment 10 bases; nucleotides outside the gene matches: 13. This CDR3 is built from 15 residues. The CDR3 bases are TGTGCCAGCAGCGCCTCCGGGGGGGACGCTGCCGCGCAGTATTTT. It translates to CASSASGGDAAAQYF.

CDR3 sequence (DNA): TGCAGCGTCCAACGGGATATAGTCGAAGAGACCCAGTACTTC. It codes for CSVQRDIVEETQYF. The chain uses TRBV29-1 and TRBJ2-5; D may be TRBD2 (5 bases). The ends were cut back, 6 bases at V and 3 bases at J, with 17 bases in the middle. CDR1 and CDR2 from the germline V gene are SQVTM and ANQGSEA. This CDR3 is 14 amino acids long.

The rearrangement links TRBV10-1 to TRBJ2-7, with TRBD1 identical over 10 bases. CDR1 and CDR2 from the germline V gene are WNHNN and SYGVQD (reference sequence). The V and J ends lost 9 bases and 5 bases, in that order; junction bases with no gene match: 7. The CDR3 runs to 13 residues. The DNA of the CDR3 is TGCGCCAGATCTGGACAGGGGGGACACGAGCAGTACTTC. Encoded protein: CARSGQGGHEQYF.

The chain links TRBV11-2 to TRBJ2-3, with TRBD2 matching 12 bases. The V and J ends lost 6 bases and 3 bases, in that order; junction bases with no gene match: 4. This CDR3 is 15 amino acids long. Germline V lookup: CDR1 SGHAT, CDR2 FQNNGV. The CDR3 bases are TGTGCCAGCAGGACGACTAGCGGGAGAACAGATACGCAGTATTTT. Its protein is CASRTTSGRTDTQYF.